The 25 T cell receptor beta chains listed next were all sequenced from one sample in a study of T cell responses to AZD1222 COVID-19 vaccine. Produced via immunoSEQ multiplex PCR; TCRdb's table is partial and in-frame only. The data contain tens of thousands of clones, roughly 85% of them singletons. The specimen comprised peripheral blood, sampled on day 0 of AZD1222 vaccination. The receptor set was obtained from an adult in good health.

The rearrangement links TRBV4-1 to TRBJ2-5, with 7 bases lining up with TRBD1. The CDR3 totals 15 residues. Per germline, CDR1 MGHRA and CDR2 YSYEKL. Losses at the gene ends were 4 bases for V and 5 bases for J; bases not matched to a gene: 10. CDR3 coding DNA: TGCGCCAGCAGCCCCCGAGGGGGCGGCGGGGAGACCCAGTACTTC. Translating it yields CASSPRGGGGETQYF.

The rearrangement links TRBV28 to TRBJ2-1; the match to TRBD1 covers 9 bases. The length of the CDR3 is 16 residues. Germline V gene data show CDR1 as MDHEN and CDR2 as SYDVKM. V was clipped by 5 bases and J by 6 bases; unmatched bases: 11. CDR3 amino acids: CASSPQGAGKGNEQFF. CDR3 nucleotide sequence: TGTGCCAGCAGTCCACAGGGGGCGGGTAAAGGCAATGAGCAGTTCTTC.

The chain joins TRBV4-3 to TRBJ1-2, with 7 bases identical to TRBD1. The CDR3 totals 14 residues. CDR1 LGHNA and CDR2 YSLEER come from the germline V gene. The V and J ends lost 0 bases and 5 bases, in that order; junction bases with no gene match: 3. The CDR3 here is CASSQDGTAYGYTF. CDR3 sequence (DNA): TGCGCCAGCAGCCAAGATGGGACAGCTTATGGCTACACCTTC.

The chain uses TRBV19 and TRBJ2-5; a weak D match, TRBD2 (6 bases). The V and J ends lost 3 bases and 4 bases respectively, with 18 bases between them. This CDR3 is built from 16 residues. Looked up from germline, CDR1 is LNHDA and CDR2 is SQIVND (reference sequence). The DNA for the CDR3 is TGTGCCAGTAGTATTTTTGGCCGGGCGGGGTCAGAGACCCAGTACTTC. Protein: CASSIFGRAGSETQYF.

The V and J genes are TRBV6-5 and TRBJ2-7; a possible D gene is TRBD1 (5 bases). This CDR3 spans 16 amino acids. Trimming shortened V by 0 bases and J by 1 base, and 13 bases separated the two germline ends. Germline V gene lookup returns CDR1 MNHEY and CDR2 SVGAGI. The CDR3 here is CASSYSQRGISYEQYF. CDR3 in DNA: TGTGCCAGCAGTTACTCTCAAAGGGGTATTTCCTACGAGCAGTACTTC.

This chain connects TRBV29-1 to TRBJ2-5, with a possible D match to TRBD2 (6 bases). Trimming cost V 4 bases and J 4 bases, with 13 bases left between them. Germline V lookup: CDR1 SQVTM, CDR2 ANQGSEA. This CDR3 contains 13 residues. CDR3 sequence: CSVGFSGGETQYF. Written as DNA, the CDR3 is TGCAGCGTTGGTTTTTCCGGGGGAGAGACCCAGTACTTC.

The chain recombines TRBV7-2 with TRBJ1-6, with D tentatively TRBD1 (6 bases). The CDR3 is 14 residues long. Trimming removed 5 bases at V and 10 bases at J, with 15 bases between. Germline V CDR1 and CDR2: SGHTA, FQGNSA. The CDR3 loop is CASSPLEGGSPLHF. CDR3 bases: TGTGCCAGCAGCCCCCTCGAGGGGGGCTCACCCCTCCACTTT. The whole variable domain, filled in from reference TRBV7-2 and TRBJ1-6, reads GAGVSQSPSNKVTEKGKDVELRCDPISGHTALYWYRQSLGQGLEFLIYFQGNSAPDKSGLPSDRFSAERTGGSVSTLTIQRTQQEDSAVYLCASSPLEGGSPLHFGNGTRLTVT.

The rearrangement joins TRBV28 to TRBJ2-1, with 7 positions matching TRBD2. The CDR3 length is 14 residues. V dropped 2 bases and J dropped 4; count of bases not matched to a gene: 2. Germline CDR1 and CDR2: MDHEN and SYDVKM. In DNA, the CDR3 is TGTGCCAGCAGTTTACCTAGCGGTTACAATGAGCAGTTCTTC. It encodes CASSLPSGYNEQFF. Supplemented by reference TRBV28 and TRBJ2-1, the full variable domain reads DVKVTQSSRYLVKRTGEKVFLECVQDMDHENMFWYRQDPGLGLRLIYFSYDVKMKEKGDIPEGYSVSREKKERFSLILESASTNQTSMYLCASSLPSGYNEQFFGPGTRLTVL.

This chain connects TRBV5-1 to TRBJ2-6, with a tentative D call TRBD1 (6 bases). V lost 5 bases and J lost 2, with 8 bases in between. Germline V gives CDR1 SGHRS, CDR2 YFSETQ. The CDR3 has 14 amino acids. For the CDR3, the DNA is TGCGCCAGCAGGGACAGAGCTGGGGCCAACGTCCTGACTTTC. As protein: CASRDRAGANVLTF.

V is TRBV7-2 and J is TRBJ2-7, with TRBD2 as a possible D gene (6 bases). Germline assignment: CDR1 SGHTA and CDR2 FQGNSA. Trimming left V 3 bases short and J 6 bases short, with 18 bases between. This CDR3 has 15 residues. The CDR3, as DNA: TGTGCCAGCAGCTTGGGGGGACGGGCACTTGGCGAGCAGTACTTC. Amino acids: CASSLGGRALGEQYF.

The chain couples TRBV7-6 to TRBJ2-2; weak D call: TRBD1 (5 bases). The germline V gene encodes CDR1 SGHVS and CDR2 FNYEAQ. There are 15 residues in the CDR3. V was pared by 0 bases and J by 2 bases, with 7 bases between. The DNA for the CDR3 is TGTGCCAGCAGCTTAGCCAGGGATAACACCGGGGAGCTGTTTTTT. Encoded protein: CASSLARDNTGELFF.

The chain has TRBV28 and TRBJ1-2, with 8 bases aligning to TRBD1. The CDR3 contains 14 residues. With 5 bases clipped from V and 6 bases from J, the junction kept 8 bases outside the gene matches. CDR1 is MDHEN, CDR2 SYDVKM, per germline. CDR3 region: CASSLNQGAHGYTF. CDR3 coding DNA: TGTGCCAGCAGTCTAAATCAGGGGGCGCATGGCTACACCTTC.

The rearrangement links TRBV27 to TRBJ2-2; D gene ambiguous. Germline loops: CDR1 MNHEY, CDR2 SMNVEV (reference sequence). Trimming removed 1 base at V and 6 bases at J, with 3 bases between. The CDR3 covers 12 residues. CDR3 sequence (DNA): TGTGCCAGCAGTTTATTCCCCGGGGAGCTGTTTTTT. It is translated as CASSLFPGELFF.

V usage is TRBV19 and J usage is TRBJ1-4; 9 nucleotides agree with TRBD1. Germline lookup yields CDR1 LNHDA and CDR2 SQIVND (reference sequence). V shed 5 bases and J 8 bases; nucleotides not matched to a gene: 9. CDR3 length: 15 residues. As DNA, the CDR3 is TGTGCCAGTAGTTATACAGGGGGCATCAGAGAAAAACTGTTTTTT. Its protein product is CASSYTGGIREKLFF.

This clone showed up just once. The rearrangement links TRBV9 to TRBJ2-7; 10 bases map to TRBD2. The CDR3 totals 14 residues. CDR1 is SGDLS and CDR2 is YYNGEE in the germline V gene. Trimming took 2 bases from V and 3 from J; bases not matched to a gene: 2. CDR3: CASSVSGGVYEQYF. The CDR3 bases are TGTGCCAGCAGCGTCAGCGGGGGGGTCTACGAGCAGTACTTC.

In this sample, this clone turned up once. This chain uses TRBV18 with TRBJ1-2; perhaps TRBD1 as D (5 bases). Trimming shortened V by 0 bases and J by 4 bases, and 12 bases separated the two germline ends. This CDR3 spans 15 amino acids. Germline CDR1 KGHSH, CDR2 LQKENI. The CDR3 here is CASSPPGGIAYGYTF. CDR3 nucleotides: TGTGCCAGCTCACCACCGGGGGGAATAGCCTATGGCTACACCTTC.

This clone was found once. The chain recombines TRBV12-3 or TRBV12-4 with TRBJ1-4; tentatively, D is TRBD1 (5 bases). The CDR3 sequence is 13 residues long. Trimming cost V 10 bases and J 6 bases, with 15 bases left between them. CDR3 nucleotide sequence: TGTGCCACTTCGGTAGGGGCATATGAAAAACTGTTTTTT. Its protein is CATSVGAYEKLFF.

The chain combines TRBV6-5 with TRBJ1-2; no reliable D call. This CDR3 region has 14 residues. Germline V lookup: CDR1 MNHEY, CDR2 SVGAGI. Between the trimmed V and J ends, which lost 0 bases and 2 bases, there was a span of 7 bases. The CDR3 protein is CASSYSAKNYGYTF. In nucleotides, the CDR3 is TGTGCCAGCAGTTACTCGGCGAAGAACTATGGCTACACCTTC.

This clone was seen a handful of times. The J gene is TRBJ1-3, the V gene TRBV9, with D possibly being TRBD1 (5 bases). The V and J ends lost 4 bases and 0 bases respectively, with 17 bases between them. Germline assignment: CDR1 SGDLS and CDR2 YYNGEE. This CDR3 has 17 residues. The CDR3 is CASSPTSGTLSGNTIYF. CDR3 DNA sequence: TGTGCCAGCAGCCCAACCTCCGGGACCCTCTCTGGAAACACCATATATTTT.

The chain employs TRBV27 and TRBJ2-1; D call uncertain. CDR1 is MNHEY and CDR2 is SMNVEV in the germline V gene (reference sequence). The CDR3 runs 13 residues. V shed 1 base and J shed 4 bases, with 5 bases lying between them. The CDR3 spells CASSLFLYNEQFF. In DNA form, the CDR3 reads TGTGCCAGCAGTTTATTTCTTTACAATGAGCAGTTCTTC.

V is TRBV6-5 and J is TRBJ2-7, with TRBD1 identical over 12 bases. With 6 bases clipped from V and 3 bases from J, the junction kept 6 bases outside the gene matches. The CDR3 runs to 15 residues. Looked up from germline, CDR1 is MNHEY and CDR2 is SVGAGI. The CDR3 reads CASRTGTGGIYEQYF. CDR3 coding DNA: TGTGCCAGCAGGACCGGGACAGGGGGCATCTACGAGCAGTACTTC.

The CDR3 region has the DNA TGTGCCAGCAGCGCCGGCACAGGCGACACTGAAGCTTTCTTT. As protein: CASSAGTGDTEAFF. V and J are TRBV9 and TRBJ1-1, with D possibly matching TRBD1 (5 bases). Germline V lookup: CDR1 SGDLS, CDR2 YYNGEE. V lost 3 bases and J 3 bases, leaving 12 bases between the germline ends. The CDR3 sequence is 14 residues long.

The rearrangement uses TRBV13 and TRBJ2-3, with TRBD2 matching over 10 bases. CDR1 is PRHDT, CDR2 FYEKMQ, per germline (reference sequence). The length of the CDR3 is 14 residues. V trimming: 10 bases; J trimming: 5 bases; junction bases outside the gene matches: 9. The DNA for the CDR3 is TGTGCCACCCTAAGCGGGGGGGCAGGAGATACGCAGTATTTT. Amino acid sequence: CATLSGGAGDTQYF.

The chain combines TRBV2 with TRBJ1-6; 8 bases align to TRBD1. Germline V lookup: CDR1 SNHLY, CDR2 FYNNEI. V gave up 0 bases and J gave up 14 bases; unmatched junction bases: 12. The CDR3 length is 16 residues. CDR3 coding DNA: TGTGCCAGCAGTGAAGCTACGGGACAGGCGTTTTATTCCCTCCACTTT. It is translated as CASSEATGQAFYSLHF.

This sequence joins TRBV4-3 and TRBJ1-6; TRBD1 agrees at 7 bases. The CDR3 is made up of 16 amino acids. With V trimmed by 0 bases and J by 7 bases, 6 bases remained unmatched. Germline-derived CDR1 and CDR2 are LGHNA and YSLEER. CDR3 sequence (DNA): TGCGCCAGCAGCCAAGATTGGGGGACAGCGAATTCACCCCTCCACTTT. Translated, it gives CASSQDWGTANSPLHF.